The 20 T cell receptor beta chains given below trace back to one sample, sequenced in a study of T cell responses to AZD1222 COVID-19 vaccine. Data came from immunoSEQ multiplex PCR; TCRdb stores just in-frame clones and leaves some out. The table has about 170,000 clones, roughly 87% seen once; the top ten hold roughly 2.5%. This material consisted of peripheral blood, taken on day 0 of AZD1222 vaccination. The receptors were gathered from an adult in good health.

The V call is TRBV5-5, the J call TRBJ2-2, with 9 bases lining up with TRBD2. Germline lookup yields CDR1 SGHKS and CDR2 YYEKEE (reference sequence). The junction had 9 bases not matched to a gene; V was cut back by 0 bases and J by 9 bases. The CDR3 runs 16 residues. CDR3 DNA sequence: TGTGCCAGCAGCTTGGCCTTGCTAGCGGGGACCAGGGAGCTGTTTTTT. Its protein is CASSLALLAGTRELFF. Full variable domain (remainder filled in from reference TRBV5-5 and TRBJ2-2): DAGVTQSPTHLIKTRGQQVTLRCSPISGHKSVSWYQQVLGQGPQFIFQYYEKEERGRGNFPDRFSARQFPNYSSELNVNALLLGDSALYLCASSLALLAGTRELFFGEGSRLTVL.

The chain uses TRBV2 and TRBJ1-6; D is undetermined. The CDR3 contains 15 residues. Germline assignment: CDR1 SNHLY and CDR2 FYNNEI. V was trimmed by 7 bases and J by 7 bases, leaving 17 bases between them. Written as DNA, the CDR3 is TGTGCCAGCACTCTAGCGGGAGGGCGAAATTCACCCCTCCACTTT. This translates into CASTLAGGRNSPLHF.

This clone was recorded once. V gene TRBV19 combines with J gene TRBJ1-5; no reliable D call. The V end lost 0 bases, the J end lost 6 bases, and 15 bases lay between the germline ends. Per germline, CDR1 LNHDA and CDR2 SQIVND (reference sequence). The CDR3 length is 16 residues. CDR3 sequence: CASSIESGFLGQPQHF. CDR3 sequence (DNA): TGTGCCAGTAGTATAGAGTCGGGGTTTCTCGGTCAGCCCCAGCATTTT.

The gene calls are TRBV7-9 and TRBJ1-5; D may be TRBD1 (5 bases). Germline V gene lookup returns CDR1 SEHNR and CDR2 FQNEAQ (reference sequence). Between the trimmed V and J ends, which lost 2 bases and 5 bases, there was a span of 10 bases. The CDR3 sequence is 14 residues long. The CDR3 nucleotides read TGTGCCAGCAGCTTATGGGGGGGGGATCAGCCCCAGCATTTT. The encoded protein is CASSLWGGDQPQHF.

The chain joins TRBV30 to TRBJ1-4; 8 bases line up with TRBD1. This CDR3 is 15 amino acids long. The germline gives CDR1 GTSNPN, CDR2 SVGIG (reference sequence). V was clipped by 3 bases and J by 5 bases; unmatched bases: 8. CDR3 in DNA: TGTGCCTGGAGCCCCGGACAGGGACAAAATGAAAAACTGTTTTTT. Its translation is CAWSPGQGQNEKLFF.

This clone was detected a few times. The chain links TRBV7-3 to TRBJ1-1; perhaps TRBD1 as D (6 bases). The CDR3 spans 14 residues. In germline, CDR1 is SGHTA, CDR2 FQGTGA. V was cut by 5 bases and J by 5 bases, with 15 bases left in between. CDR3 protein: CASSATGYGTEAFF. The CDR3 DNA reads TGTGCCAGCAGCGCTACAGGGTATGGGACTGAAGCTTTCTTT. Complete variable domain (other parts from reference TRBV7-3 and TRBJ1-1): GAGVSQTPSNKVTEKGKYVELRCDPISGHTALYWYRQSLGQGPEFLIYFQGTGAADDSGLPNDRFFAVRPEGSVSTLKIQRTERGDSAVYLCASSATGYGTEAFFGQGTRLTVV.

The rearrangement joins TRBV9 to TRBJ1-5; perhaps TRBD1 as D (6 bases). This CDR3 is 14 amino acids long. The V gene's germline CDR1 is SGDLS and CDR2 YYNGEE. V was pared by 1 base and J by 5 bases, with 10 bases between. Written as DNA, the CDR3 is TGTGCCAGCAGCGTATCAGCAGGGGATCAGCCCCAGCATTTT. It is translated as CASSVSAGDQPQHF. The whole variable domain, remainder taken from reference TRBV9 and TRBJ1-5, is DSGVTQTPKHLITATGQRVTLRCSPRSGDLSVYWYQQSLDQGLQFLIQYYNGEERAKGNILERFSAQQFPDLHSELNLSSLELGDSALYFCASSVSAGDQPQHFGDGTRLSIL.

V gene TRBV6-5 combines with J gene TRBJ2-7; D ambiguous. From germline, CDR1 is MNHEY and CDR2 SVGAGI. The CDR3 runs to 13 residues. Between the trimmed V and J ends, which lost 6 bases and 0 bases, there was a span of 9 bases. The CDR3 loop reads CASRYTDSYEQYF. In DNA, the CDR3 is TGTGCCAGCAGGTATACAGACTCCTACGAGCAGTACTTC.

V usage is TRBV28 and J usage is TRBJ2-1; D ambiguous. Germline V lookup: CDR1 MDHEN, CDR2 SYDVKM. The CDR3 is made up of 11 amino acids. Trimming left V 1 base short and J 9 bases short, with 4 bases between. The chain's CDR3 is CASSLLVEQFF. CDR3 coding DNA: TGTGCCAGCAGTTTATTGGTTGAGCAGTTCTTC.

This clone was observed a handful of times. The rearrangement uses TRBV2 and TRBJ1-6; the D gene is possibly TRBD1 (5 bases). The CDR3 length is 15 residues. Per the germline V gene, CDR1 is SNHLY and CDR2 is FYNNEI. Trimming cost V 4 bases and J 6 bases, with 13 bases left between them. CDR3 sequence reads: CASSVEKQVNSPLHF. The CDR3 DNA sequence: TGTGCCAGCAGTGTAGAGAAACAGGTTAATTCACCCCTCCACTTT.

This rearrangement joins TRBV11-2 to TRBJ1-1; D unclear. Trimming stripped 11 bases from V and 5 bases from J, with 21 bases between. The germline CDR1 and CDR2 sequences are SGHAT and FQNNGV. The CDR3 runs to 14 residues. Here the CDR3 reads CAVIRESPRTEAFF. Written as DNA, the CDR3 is TGTGCCGTAATCCGAGAGTCCCCGAGGACTGAAGCTTTCTTT. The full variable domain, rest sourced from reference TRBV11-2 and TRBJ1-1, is EAGVAQSPRYKIIEKRQSVAFWCNPISGHATLYWYQQILGQGPKLLIQFQNNGVVDDSQLPKDRFSAERLKGVDSTLKIQPAKLEDSAVYLCAVIRESPRTEAFFGQGTRLTVV.

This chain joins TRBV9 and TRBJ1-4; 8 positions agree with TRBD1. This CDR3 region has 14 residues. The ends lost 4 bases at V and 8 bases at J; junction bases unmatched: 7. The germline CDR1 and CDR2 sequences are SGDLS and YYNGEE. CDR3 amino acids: CASSQDRATEKLFF. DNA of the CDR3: TGTGCCAGCAGCCAGGACAGGGCAACGGAAAAACTGTTTTTT.

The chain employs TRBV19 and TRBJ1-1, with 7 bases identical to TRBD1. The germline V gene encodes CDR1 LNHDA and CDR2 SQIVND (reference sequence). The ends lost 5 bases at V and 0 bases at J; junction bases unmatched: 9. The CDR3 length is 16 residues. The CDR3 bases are TGTGCCAGTAGTCCCACAGGGGTGCCCTTGAACACTGAAGCTTTCTTT. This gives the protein CASSPTGVPLNTEAFF.

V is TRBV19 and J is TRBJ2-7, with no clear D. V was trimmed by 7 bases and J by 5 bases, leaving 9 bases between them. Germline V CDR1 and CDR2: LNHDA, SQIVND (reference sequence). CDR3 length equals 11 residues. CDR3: CASTRGHEQYF. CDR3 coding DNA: TGTGCCAGTACGAGAGGTCACGAGCAGTACTTC. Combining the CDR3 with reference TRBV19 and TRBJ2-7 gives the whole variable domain DGGITQSPKYLFRKEGQNVTLSCEQNLNHDAMYWYRQDPGQGLRLIYYSQIVNDFQKGDIAEGYSVSREKKESFPLTVTSAQKNPTAFYLCASTRGHEQYFGPGTRLTVT.

CDR3 DNA: TGTGCCAGCAGCTCCCGGACGGAAAACTACGAGCAGTACTTC. Translation gives CASSSRTENYEQYF. The V gene is TRBV7-9, the J gene TRBJ2-7; D uncertain. Germline CDR1 is SEHNR and CDR2 is FQNEAQ (reference sequence). The CDR3 sequence is 14 residues long. The germline V and J ends were trimmed by 4 bases and 3 bases, with 13 bases remaining between them.

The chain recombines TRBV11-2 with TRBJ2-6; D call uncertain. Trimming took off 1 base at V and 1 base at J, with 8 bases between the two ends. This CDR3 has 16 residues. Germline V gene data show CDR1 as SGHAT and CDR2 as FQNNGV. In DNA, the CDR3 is TGTGCCAGCAGCTTAGCGTTGGGTTCTGGGGCCAACGTCCTGACTTTC. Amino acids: CASSLALGSGANVLTF.

Here the CDR3 reads CASSSWRQNTEAFF. The DNA of the CDR3 is TGCGCCAGCAGCTCCTGGCGGCAGAACACTGAAGCTTTCTTT. This chain connects TRBV5-1 to TRBJ1-1, with D hard to call. The CDR3 extends over 14 amino acids. Germline V CDR1 and CDR2: SGHRS, YFSETQ. V was shortened by 3 bases and J by 1 base, with 10 bases between the two germline ends. The whole variable domain, remainder taken from reference TRBV5-1 and TRBJ1-1, is KAGVTQTPRYLIKTRGQQVTLSCSPISGHRSVSWYQQTPGQGLQFLFEYFSETQRNKGNFPGRFSGRQFSNSRSEMNVSTLELGDSALYLCASSSWRQNTEAFFGQGTRLTVV.

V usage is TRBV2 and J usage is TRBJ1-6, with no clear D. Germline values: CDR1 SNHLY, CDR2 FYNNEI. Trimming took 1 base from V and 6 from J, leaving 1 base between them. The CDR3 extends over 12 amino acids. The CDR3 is CASSEVNSPLHF. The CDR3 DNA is TGTGCCAGCAGTGAAGTTAATTCACCCCTCCACTTT.

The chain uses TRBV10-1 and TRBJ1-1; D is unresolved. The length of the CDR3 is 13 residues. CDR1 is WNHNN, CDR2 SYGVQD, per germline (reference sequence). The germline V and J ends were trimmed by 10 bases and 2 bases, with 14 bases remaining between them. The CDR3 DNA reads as TGCGCCACGGAACCCTCGGCTAACACTGAAGCTTTCTTT. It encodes CATEPSANTEAFF.

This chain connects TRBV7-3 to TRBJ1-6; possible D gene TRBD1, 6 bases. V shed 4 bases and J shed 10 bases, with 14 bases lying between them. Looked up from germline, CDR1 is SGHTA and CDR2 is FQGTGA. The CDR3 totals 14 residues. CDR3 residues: CASSSTGNRSPLHF. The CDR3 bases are TGTGCCAGCAGCTCTACAGGGAATAGGTCACCCCTCCACTTT.